This passage covers 30 T cell receptor beta chains from one sample sequenced in a study of blood T cells in healthy people across ages. PCR was performed a second time for roughly 6 to 12 cycles using a sample-barcoded 5' primer and a J-beta primer mix. In TCRdb, the 5' RACE reads were re-called with MiXCR into one record per CDR3 protein. The table lists 450,000 to 700,000 distinct CDR3 sequences, about 25% of them singletons. The material sequenced was blood. The receptor set was obtained from a woman aged 65 to 85 in good health.

This clonotype was found a few times. The gene calls are TRBV7-9 and TRBJ2-3; TRBD1 aligns across 9 bases. The V segment lost 5 bases and the J segment 6 bases; nucleotides outside the gene matches: 15. This CDR3 is 17 amino acids long. Germline-derived CDR1 and CDR2 are SEHNR and FQNEAQ (reference sequence). The DNA for the CDR3 is TGTGCCAGCAGCGGAGGAAGACGGGACAGGGCATGGGATACGCAGTATTTT. It encodes CASSGGRRDRAWDTQYF.

The gene calls are TRBV6-1 and TRBJ2-1, with 8 nucleotides matching TRBD1. Germline-derived CDR1 and CDR2 are MNHNS and SASEGT. V was pared by 7 bases and J by 4 bases, with 9 bases of the junction left unmatched. This CDR3 has 15 amino acids. CDR3 sequence: CASTLAGQGYNEQFF. CDR3 nucleotides: TGTGCCAGCACCCTTGCTGGACAGGGATACAATGAGCAGTTCTTC.

This clonotype was seen only a few times. The chain combines TRBV7-2 with TRBJ2-1, with TRBD2 matching 9 bases. J lost 9 bases, V lost 3 bases, and 9 bases had no gene match. Germline assignment: CDR1 SGHTA and CDR2 FQGNSA. This CDR3 region has 15 residues. The CDR3 spells CASSLGASGVGEQFF. DNA for the CDR3: TGTGCCAGCAGCTTGGGGGCTAGCGGGGTCGGTGAGCAGTTCTTC. Full variable domain (missing parts from reference TRBV7-2 and TRBJ2-1): GAGVSQSPSNKVTEKGKDVELRCDPISGHTALYWYRQSLGQGLEFLIYFQGNSAPDKSGLPSDRFSAERTGGSVSTLTIQRTQQEDSAVYLCASSLGASGVGEQFFGPGTRLTVL.

The sample holds a few counts of this clonotype. The V gene is TRBV7-9, the J gene TRBJ1-5; D perhaps matches TRBD1 (5 bases). The length of the CDR3 is 14 residues. The V end was cut by 1 base, the J end by 7 bases, with 11 bases between. CDR1 SEHNR and CDR2 FQNEAQ come from the germline V gene (reference sequence). CDR3 sequence (DNA): TGTGCCAGCAGCTTAGGGACAACGCCACAGCCCCAGCATTTT. Translation: CASSLGTTPQPQHF.

This clonotype has a handful of counts. The V and J genes are TRBV12-3 or TRBV12-4 and TRBJ1-1; a weak D match, TRBD1 (6 bases). Trimming removed 2 bases at V and 5 bases at J, with 15 bases between. This CDR3 spans 15 amino acids. DNA of the CDR3: TGTGCCAGCAGTTTAACGGGGGGCGCAGGGACTGAAGCTTTCTTT. Amino acid sequence: CASSLTGGAGTEAFF.

The genes are TRBV6-2 or TRBV6-3 and TRBJ2-5; no firm D call. CDR1 MNHEY and CDR2 SVGEGT come from the germline V gene. Trimming removed 0 bases at V and 4 bases at J, with 12 bases between. The CDR3 length is 15 residues. CDR3 in amino acids: CASSYSSLDVETQYF. The CDR3 coding sequence is TGTGCCAGCAGTTACTCGAGTCTAGATGTAGAGACCCAGTACTTC.

V and J are TRBV9 and TRBJ2-7, with 8 bases aligning to TRBD2. The DNA matches TRBJ2-1 better at its end, which makes the J call doubtful. Germline V gene sequence: CDR1 SGDLS, CDR2 YYNGEE. This CDR3 contains 14 residues. The CDR3 spells CASSVSGGAYEQFF. DNA of the CDR3: TGTGCCAGCAGCGTATCGGGGGGGGCTTATGAGCAGTTCTTC.

The table lists this clonotype with a few counts. The chain carries TRBV6-2 or TRBV6-3 and TRBJ2-7; possibly TRBD2 for D (5 bases). The J call may not be correct, given that the DNA end is closer to TRBJ2-1. CDR3 size: 18 residues. Germline V gives CDR1 MNHEY, CDR2 SVGEGT. The CDR3 nucleotides are TGTGCCAGCAGCTCCCCACCGGGATCCACACGCCACTTTCATGAGCAGTTCTTC. Translation gives CASSSPPGSTRHFHEQFF.

This clonotype came up once. The genes are TRBV6-5 and TRBJ1-3, with TRBD1 matching over 8 bases. The CDR3 has 19 residues. V lost 0 bases, J lost 0 bases, and 10 bases stayed unmatched. Germline V gives CDR1 MNHEY, CDR2 SVGAGI. Here the CDR3 reads CASSYSAPTQGVSGNTIYF. In nucleotides, the CDR3 is TGTGCCAGCAGTTACTCGGCCCCTACACAGGGGGTCTCTGGAAACACCATATATTTT.

This clonotype was found many times. V is TRBV7-3 and J is TRBJ1-1; D ambiguous. Per germline, CDR1 SGHTA and CDR2 FQGTGA. V was pared by 6 bases and J by 0 bases, with 8 bases between. The CDR3 runs 13 residues. The CDR3 loop reads CASSSDMNTEAFF. CDR3 coding DNA: TGTGCCAGCAGTTCAGACATGAACACTGAAGCTTTCTTT.

The V gene is TRBV29-1, the J gene TRBJ2-3, with D uncertain. This CDR3 spans 13 amino acids. Per the germline V gene, CDR1 is SQVTM and CDR2 is ANQGSEA. The V and J ends lost 0 bases and 2 bases respectively, with 6 bases between them. The CDR3 region has the DNA TGCAGCGTTGAAGATGGAGTCACAGATACGCAGTATTTT. The encoded protein is CSVEDGVTDTQYF.

For this clonotype: One end of the junction fails to match germline, which may point to a read error. This chain joins TRBV10-3 and TRBJ1-1; 8 bases agree with TRBD1. This CDR3 contains 13 residues. Germline assignment: CDR1 ENHRY and CDR2 SYGVKD. CDR3 sequence: CALRQGMNTEAFF. In nucleotides, the CDR3 is TGTGCCCTCAGACAGGGGATGAACACTGAAGCTTTCTTT.

This chain joins TRBV20-1 and TRBJ2-5; 7 bases are shared with TRBD2. The trim removed 5 bases at V and 5 bases at J, leaving 5 bases unmatched. Germline V lookup: CDR1 DFQATT, CDR2 SNEGSKA (reference sequence). The CDR3 is made up of 12 amino acids. CDR3 nucleotide sequence: TGCAGTGCTGGGGGGGTTAGCGAGACCCAGTACTTC. It is translated as CSAGGVSETQYF.

This chain uses TRBV7-2 with TRBJ2-5; tentative D call: TRBD2 (6 bases). Germline assignment: CDR1 SGHTA and CDR2 FQGNSA. V shed 2 bases and J shed 3 bases, with 10 bases lying between them. This CDR3 comprises 14 residues. CDR3 bases: TGTGCCAGCAGCTTATCCCGGGGGAAAGAGACCCAGTACTTC. This sequence encodes CASSLSRGKETQYF.

This clonotype was picked up a small number of times. The chain links TRBV20-1 to TRBJ2-3; either TRBD1 or TRBD2 may supply D (6 bases each). The CDR3 loop spans 14 amino acids. The germline V gene has CDR1 DFQATT and CDR2 SNEGSKA (reference sequence). V shed 6 bases and J shed 5 bases, with 18 bases lying between them. The CDR3 nucleotides read TGCAGTGCCAAGGAGGGGGGAGTAAAAGATACGCAGTATTTT. Protein sequence: CSAKEGGVKDTQYF.

J is TRBJ2-1 and V is TRBV24-1; 9 bases align to TRBD1. Per germline, CDR1 KGHDR and CDR2 SFDVKD. The CDR3 is 16 amino acids. V was pared by 4 bases and J by 1 base, with 4 bases of the junction left unmatched. The CDR3 reads CATSDPGTGSYNEQFF. For the CDR3, the DNA is TGTGCCACCAGTGACCCCGGGACAGGGTCCTACAATGAGCAGTTCTTC.

The chain uses TRBV5-1 and TRBJ2-5, with D possibly TRBD1 on 6 matching bases. V shed 4 bases and J shed 0 bases, with 10 bases lying between them. Germline V CDR1 and CDR2: SGHRS, YFSETQ. CDR3 length equals 14 residues. In DNA form, the CDR3 reads TGCGCCAGCAGCGTGGGACACAACCAAGAGACCCAGTACTTC. As protein: CASSVGHNQETQYF.

This clonotype showed up just once. V usage is TRBV5-1 and J usage is TRBJ1-4; D gene uncertain. This CDR3 is built from 13 residues. CDR1 SGHRS and CDR2 YFSETQ come from the germline V gene. The V gene lost 7 bases and the J gene lost 8 bases, with 15 bases spanning the gap. CDR3 sequence: CASSGEGTEKLFF. Here the CDR3 DNA reads TGCGCCAGCTCCGGCGAGGGCACAGAAAAACTGTTTTTT.

Ten or more counts support this clonotype. The chain has TRBV29-1 and TRBJ2-7; D call uncertain. The CDR3 extends over 12 amino acids. V shed 7 bases and J shed 0 bases, with 10 bases lying between them. The germline V gene has CDR1 SQVTM and CDR2 ANQGSEA. The CDR3, as DNA: TGCAGCGCCTCCGGGTCCTCCTACGAGCAGTACTTC. Its translation is CSASGSSYEQYF.

The chain uses TRBV6-5 and TRBJ2-1, with D perhaps assigned TRBD1 or TRBD2 (5 bases each). Germline lookup yields CDR1 MNHEY and CDR2 SVGAGI. Deletions cut 0 bases from V and 0 bases from J, with 18 bases between. CDR3 length: 19 amino acids. The DNA for the CDR3 is TGTGCCAGCAGTTACTCGGGCGTTGGAGAGGGGAGCTCCTACAATGAGCAGTTCTTC. It translates to CASSYSGVGEGSSYNEQFF.

J is TRBJ1-1 and V is TRBV5-1; D might be TRBD1 (5 bases). CDR3 length: 15 residues. V was pared by 4 bases and J by 1 base, with 14 bases between. Germline V gives CDR1 SGHRS, CDR2 YFSETQ. CDR3 nucleotide sequence: TGCGCCAGCAGCCGTGGGGACGGGAAGAACACTGAAGCTTTCTTT. This translates into CASSRGDGKNTEAFF. The full variable domain, completed using reference TRBV5-1 and TRBJ1-1, is KAGVTQTPRYLIKTRGQQVTLSCSPISGHRSVSWYQQTPGQGLQFLFEYFSETQRNKGNFPGRFSGRQFSNSRSEMNVSTLELGDSALYLCASSRGDGKNTEAFFGQGTRLTVV.

Here the CDR3 reads CASSPTPGTSRTEAFF. For the CDR3, the DNA is TGCGCCAGCAGCCCTACACCCGGGACATCTAGGACTGAAGCTTTCTTT. This chain connects TRBV4-3 to TRBJ1-1; maybe TRBD1 (6 bases). The CDR3 runs 16 residues. Trimming removed 4 bases from V and 5 bases from J, with 20 bases in between. The germline CDR1 and CDR2 sequences are LGHNA and YSLEER.

The sample holds a few counts of this clonotype. The chain couples TRBV3-1 to TRBJ2-7; 11 nucleotides line up with TRBD1. CDR1 is LGHDT, CDR2 YNNKEL, per germline (reference sequence). CDR3 length: 14 residues. The ends lost 5 bases at V and 5 bases at J; junction bases unmatched: 5. For the CDR3, the DNA is TGTGCCAGCAGCAACGGACAGGGGGCTGACGAGCAGTACTTC. It is translated as CASSNGQGADEQYF.

This clonotype has more than one count but fewer than ten. The chain is built from TRBV10-3 and TRBJ2-5; D is unclear. The CDR3 is 14 amino acids. V was clipped by 0 bases and J by 3 bases, with 8 bases between them. Germline CDR1 is ENHRY and CDR2 is SYGVKD. CDR3 nucleotides: TGTGCCATCAGTGAGTCGGCCGGAGAAGAGACCCAGTACTTC. Translated, it gives CAISESAGEETQYF.

There are a few counts of this clonotype. A junction boundary mismatches the germline segment, possibly from a read error. The chain links TRBV20-1 to TRBJ1-2, with D tentatively TRBD1 (5 bases). The germline V gene encodes CDR1 DFQATT and CDR2 SNEGSKA (reference sequence). The CDR3 runs 15 residues. The CDR3 DNA follows: TGCAGTGCACCGACGGGGGGAGCAGCTAACTATGGCCACACCTTC. Its protein is CSAPTGGAANYGHTF.

This clonotype was seen more than once but under ten times. The V and J genes are TRBV11-2 and TRBJ2-3, with D tentatively TRBD1 (6 bases). From germline, CDR1 is SGHAT and CDR2 FQNNGV. The CDR3 is 15 residues long. Trimming removed 2 bases from V and 0 bases from J, with 9 bases in between. CDR3 residues: CASSLFRGSTDTQYF. Here the CDR3 DNA reads TGTGCCAGCAGCTTATTTAGGGGGAGCACAGATACGCAGTATTTT.

J is TRBJ2-1 and V is TRBV6-5; 9 nucleotides line up with TRBD1. Germline trimming cut 4 bases from V and 8 bases from J; bases unmatched to any gene: 3. The CDR3 spans 13 residues. Germline CDR1 reads MNHEY; CDR2 reads SVGAGI. CDR3 in amino acids: CASSFDRGDEQFF. For the CDR3, the DNA is TGTGCCAGCAGTTTCGACAGGGGGGATGAGCAGTTCTTC.

This clonotype was recorded a few times. This rearrangement joins TRBV11-3 to TRBJ2-5, with TRBD2 as a possible D gene (6 bases). With 0 bases removed from V and 4 bases from J, the gap between germline ends came to 18 bases. Germline assignment: CDR1 SGHNT and CDR2 YENEEA. This CDR3 has 17 amino acids. The CDR3 region has the DNA TGTGCCAGCAGCTTAGATCGAGGCGGGGCCATTCGAGAGACCCAGTACTTC. Its protein product is CASSLDRGGAIRETQYF.

V and J are TRBV20-1 and TRBJ2-3, with TRBD2 matching over 8 bases. V was clipped by 3 bases and J by 8 bases; unmatched bases: 7. The germline gives CDR1 DFQATT, CDR2 SNEGSKA (reference sequence). The CDR3 is 13 residues long. CDR3 sequence reads: CSARASGGATQYF. CDR3 DNA sequence: TGCAGTGCTAGGGCCAGCGGGGGTGCTACGCAGTATTTT.

The genes are TRBV7-9 and TRBJ2-5, with a tentative D call TRBD2 (6 bases). V shed 5 bases and J shed 9 bases, with 13 bases lying between them. CDR1 is SEHNR, CDR2 FQNEAQ, per germline (reference sequence). CDR3 length: 12 residues. The CDR3: CASSRDSQAQYF. CDR3 in DNA: TGTGCCAGCAGCCGGGACTCCCAGGCCCAGTACTTC.